The sequence of this T cell receptor beta chain was determined in a study of cytomegalovirus exposure and HLA in healthy donors. Primers: 60 Vbeta forward and 13 Jbeta reverse. Produced via immunoSEQ multiplex PCR; TCRdb's table is partial and in-frame only. Altogether approximately 100,000 clones are present, about 81% being singletons, with the ten largest covering 10%. CDR3 length equals 15 residues. CDR1 is SNHLY, CDR2 FYNNEI, per germline. With 3 bases clipped from V and 7 bases from J, the junction kept 6 bases outside the gene matches. The V gene is TRBV2, the J gene TRBJ1-2; 12 bases map to TRBD1. This clonotype was sampled from a man aged 45 to 65 in good health and CMV-seronegative. Sequenced: PBMCs. Here the CDR3 reads CASSEEGQGAGGYTF. CDR3 in DNA: TGTGCCAGCAGTGAGGAGGGACAGGGGGCAGGTGGCTACACCTTC.